These 15 T cell receptor beta chains were all obtained from the same sample, sequenced in a study of CD8+ T cells in alopecia areata. The sequencing template was cDNA reverse transcribed from extracted RNA. Measured with immunoSEQ multiplex PCR; TCRdb has only the in-frame clones, and not every one. The sample yields about 150,000 clones, over 80% seen once. This sample comprised CD8+ T cells sorted from blood, obtained at week 0. These receptors were collected from a human donor with alopecia areata.

V is TRBV5-1 and J is TRBJ2-7; tentative D call: TRBD1 (6 bases). The V end lost 2 bases, the J end lost 2 bases, and 17 bases lay between the germline ends. From germline, CDR1 is SGHRS and CDR2 YFSETQ. This CDR3 is built from 16 residues. This chain's CDR3 is CASSLPSSTGTYEQYF. The DNA for the CDR3 is TGCGCCAGCAGCTTACCATCTTCGACAGGCACCTACGAGCAGTACTTC.

V and J are TRBV27 and TRBJ2-3; no clear D gene. V was cut by 2 bases and J by 0 bases, with 6 bases left in between. This CDR3 is 14 amino acids long. The V gene's germline CDR1 is MNHEY and CDR2 SMNVEV (reference sequence). DNA for the CDR3: TGTGCCAGCAGTTTAGAGGCCAGCACAGATACGCAGTATTTT. Translated, it gives CASSLEASTDTQYF.

This clone was observed a few times. This sequence joins TRBV29-1 and TRBJ2-2, with 7 bases aligning to TRBD1. The CDR3 spans 14 residues. Germline loops: CDR1 SQVTM, CDR2 ANQGSEA. V lost 1 base to trimming and J lost 3 bases; unmatched junction nucleotides: 2. The CDR3 is CSVEGTGYTGELFF. As DNA, the CDR3 is TGCAGCGTTGAAGGGACAGGCTACACCGGGGAGCTGTTTTTT.

The V call is TRBV30, the J call TRBJ2-7, with 9 nucleotides matching TRBD2. CDR3 size: 14 residues. The germline CDR1 and CDR2 sequences are GTSNPN and SVGIG (reference sequence). Germline trimming cut 4 bases from V and 1 base from J; bases unmatched to any gene: 5. Written as DNA, the CDR3 is TGTGCCTGGAATCAACTAGCGGGTTCCTACGAGCAGTACTTC. Protein sequence: CAWNQLAGSYEQYF.

The chain couples TRBV5-1 to TRBJ2-2, with 11 bases lining up with TRBD1. This CDR3 is built from 18 residues. V lost 2 bases and J lost 6; bases outside the gene matches: 12. CDR1 and CDR2 from the germline V gene are SGHRS and YFSETQ. CDR3 bases: TGCGCCAGCAGCTTACCGGACAGGGGGCCGAACCCACCCGGGGAGCTGTTTTTT. It translates to CASSLPDRGPNPPGELFF.

The chain recombines TRBV6-1 with TRBJ1-5; 7 bases agree with TRBD1. The CDR3 has 13 amino acids. Germline V gives CDR1 MNHNS, CDR2 SASEGT. The V gene end was trimmed by 10 bases and the J gene end by 5 bases; junction bases not matched to a gene: 8. In DNA, the CDR3 is TGTGCCACGACAGGGAAGCCTGATCAGCCCCAGCATTTT. Its translation: CATTGKPDQPQHF.

This clone came up a few times. The chain is built from TRBV11-2 and TRBJ1-2, with TRBD1 as a possible D gene (5 bases). Per germline, CDR1 SGHAT and CDR2 FQNNGV. V was shortened by 1 base and J by 5 bases, with 17 bases between the two germline ends. CDR3 length: 16 residues. This CDR3 is CASSLASGGGAYGYTF. Here the CDR3 DNA reads TGTGCCAGCAGCTTAGCATCCGGCGGAGGGGCTTATGGCTACACCTTC.

The rearrangement joins TRBV29-1 to TRBJ2-7; either TRBD1 or TRBD2 may fit D (6 bases each). V lost 0 bases to trimming and J lost 5 bases, with 14 bases between them. The CDR3 contains 14 residues. CDR1 and CDR2 from the germline V gene are SQVTM and ANQGSEA. The CDR3 DNA follows: TGCAGCGTTGAAGATGAGGGGGGTATCCACGAGCAGTACTTC. This gives the protein CSVEDEGGIHEQYF.

In the case of this clone: The identical CDR3 is also encoded by other nucleotide sequences in the sample. The chain combines TRBV29-1 with TRBJ2-7; D possibly corresponds to TRBD2 (5 bases). CDR3 length: 13 residues. Germline lookup yields CDR1 SQVTM and CDR2 ANQGSEA. This CDR3 is CSGFSGTRGEQYF. CDR3 nucleotide sequence: TGCAGTGGATTTAGTGGAACACGGGGCGAGCAGTACTTC.

This clone appeared a few times. The chain employs TRBV4-2 and TRBJ1-5; D call uncertain. The germline V gene has CDR1 LGHNA and CDR2 YNFKEQ. CDR3 length equals 12 residues. V shed 0 bases and J shed 12 bases, with 9 bases lying between them. This CDR3 reads CASSQDVGDQHF. The CDR3 DNA follows: TGTGCCAGCAGCCAAGACGTGGGTGACCAGCATTTT.

CDR3 protein: CASRSSPAGAGELFF. The CDR3 region has the DNA TGTGCCAGCCGCTCAAGCCCGGCTGGGGCCGGGGAGCTGTTTTTT. The chain recombines TRBV6-5 with TRBJ2-2; the D is unclear. This CDR3 spans 15 amino acids. Trimming took off 8 bases at V and 6 bases at J, with 19 bases between the two ends. Germline lookup yields CDR1 MNHEY and CDR2 SVGAGI.

The rearrangement links TRBV5-1 to TRBJ2-2; D is uncertain. The CDR3 has 14 residues. Per germline, CDR1 SGHRS and CDR2 YFSETQ. Trimming removed 0 bases from V and 5 bases from J, with 8 bases in between. The chain's CDR3 is CASSLEGRTGELFF. The CDR3 DNA reads TGCGCCAGCAGCTTGGAGGGTAGGACCGGGGAGCTGTTTTTT.

This clone was observed once. This chain joins TRBV7-9 and TRBJ1-1; no definite D call. The CDR3 extends over 10 amino acids. CDR1 is SEHNR and CDR2 is FQNEAQ in the germline V gene (reference sequence). V lost 8 bases and J 11 bases, leaving 12 bases between the germline ends. The CDR3 region is CASHGVRAFF. CDR3 nucleotide sequence: TGTGCCAGCCATGGGGTACGGGCTTTCTTT.

A few counts support this clone. This chain uses TRBV10-3 with TRBJ2-3; unclear D gene. Germline V gene lookup returns CDR1 ENHRY and CDR2 SYGVKD. V was pared by 0 bases and J by 2 bases, with 6 bases between. CDR3 length: 14 amino acids. The CDR3 nucleotides read TGTGCCATCAGTGAGTCGGGGATCACAGATACGCAGTATTTT. This encodes CAISESGITDTQYF.

This clone was detected only once. The rearrangement uses TRBV30 and TRBJ2-7; no clear D gene. Trimming stripped 2 bases from V and 3 bases from J, with 11 bases between. The CDR3 spans 13 residues. Germline CDR1 and CDR2: GTSNPN and SVGIG (reference sequence). The CDR3 nucleotides read TGTGCCTGGAGTCTCTCAGGCGGCTACGAGCAGTACTTC. Its translation is CAWSLSGGYEQYF.